This TCR beta chain was captured by sequencing in a study of glioma-infiltrating T cells. Study conclusions and caveats: Tissue and blood shared very few CDR3 sequences.

This CDR3 has 17 residues. Trimming at V came to 6 bases and at J to 1 base, leaving 9 bases not matched to a gene. This clonotype was seen a few times. Its antigen remains unknown. Using RNA template, CDR3s of TCR alpha and beta were amplified with iRepertoire arm-PCR. In TCRdb, the multiplex PCR reads were re-called with MiXCR into one record per CDR3 protein. The table records roughly 100,000 distinct CDR3 sequences, about 30% of them present only once. The clonotype comes from a human donor with low-grade glioma or glioblastoma, undergoing nonglioma brain surgery, or in good health (not recorded which). This chain uses TRBV12-3 or TRBV12-4 with TRBJ2-3; 11 positions match TRBD2. The sample was glioma tissue, nonneoplastic brain tissue, or PBMCs (not recorded which). The CDR3 sequence is CASRSSGGLPRTDTQYF. CDR3 DNA: TGTGCCAGCAGATCTAGCGGGGGGCTTCCTCGCACAGATACGCAGTATTTT.